Listed here are 22 T cell receptor beta chains from one sample, sequenced in a study of T cell responses to AZD1222 COVID-19 vaccine. The assay was immunoSEQ multiplex PCR, and TCRdb's table has in-frame clones only and misses some. The data hold 120,000 or so clones, with 75% to 90% observed a single time. The specimen comprised peripheral blood, sampled on day 0 of AZD1222 vaccination. These receptors all stem from an adult in good health.

V and J are TRBV7-2 and TRBJ2-5; D perhaps matches TRBD2 (7 bases). This CDR3 has 13 amino acids. V lost 7 bases and J 4 bases, leaving 13 bases between the germline ends. Germline assignment: CDR1 SGHTA and CDR2 FQGNSA. In DNA, the CDR3 is TGTGCCAGCAACCGGGGGGCGTCAGAGACCCAGTACTTC. It specifies CASNRGASETQYF. Filled out from reference TRBV7-2 and TRBJ2-5, the complete variable domain reads GAGVSQSPSNKVTEKGKDVELRCDPISGHTALYWYRQSLGQGLEFLIYFQGNSAPDKSGLPSDRFSAERTGGSVSTLTIQRTQQEDSAVYLCASNRGASETQYFGPGTRLLVL.

This clone was seen just once. The V and J genes are TRBV19 and TRBJ1-5, with D tentatively TRBD1 (5 bases). The V gene lost 4 bases and the J gene lost 8 bases, with 12 bases spanning the gap. Germline assignment: CDR1 LNHDA and CDR2 SQIVND (reference sequence). This CDR3 contains 13 residues. The CDR3 coding sequence is TGTGCCAGTAGTACCGGGACCTATGAGCCCCAGCATTTT. As protein: CASSTGTYEPQHF.

The V call is TRBV18, the J call TRBJ1-1; tentatively, D is TRBD1 (5 bases). Trimming shortened V by 3 bases and J by 1 base, and 12 bases separated the two germline ends. This CDR3 is built from 15 residues. CDR1 is KGHSH and CDR2 is LQKENI in the germline V gene. The CDR3 loop reads CASSPTQGGNTEAFF. CDR3 DNA: TGTGCCAGCTCACCCACTCAGGGAGGGAACACTGAAGCTTTCTTT.

The chain employs TRBV5-6 and TRBJ2-2, with 10 bases matching TRBD1. Per the germline V gene, CDR1 is SGHDT and CDR2 is YYEEEE. V shed 2 bases and J 6 bases; nucleotides not matched to a gene: 4. The CDR3 has 15 amino acids. Here the CDR3 reads CASSFPGQGSGELFF. DNA for the CDR3: TGTGCCAGCAGCTTCCCGGGACAGGGGTCCGGGGAGCTGTTTTTT.

This chain uses TRBV7-2 with TRBJ2-3, with 10 bases matching TRBD2. This CDR3 has 15 amino acids. V was pared by 5 bases and J by 5 bases, with 7 bases of the junction left unmatched. The germline V gene has CDR1 SGHTA and CDR2 FQGNSA. The CDR3 coding sequence is TGTGCCAGCAGCGCCATGCTAGCGGGAGAAGATACGCAGTATTTT. The encoded protein is CASSAMLAGEDTQYF.

The chain links TRBV19 to TRBJ2-1, with TRBD2 matching 10 bases. The germline V gene encodes CDR1 LNHDA and CDR2 SQIVND (reference sequence). The CDR3 runs to 14 residues. The V segment lost 5 bases and the J segment 7 bases; nucleotides outside the gene matches: 5. This chain's CDR3 is CASSPLAGVNEQFF. Here the CDR3 DNA reads TGTGCCAGTAGTCCCCTAGCGGGAGTGAATGAGCAGTTCTTC.

The chain is built from TRBV5-1 and TRBJ1-5; D unresolved. The V end was cut by 0 bases, the J end by 4 bases, with 8 bases between. Germline CDR1 SGHRS, CDR2 YFSETQ. The CDR3 spans 14 residues. The CDR3 nucleotides are TGCGCCAGCAGCTTGGGGGCAGAGAATCAGCCCCAGCATTTT. The encoded protein is CASSLGAENQPQHF. The full variable domain, with the rest looked up from reference TRBV5-1 and TRBJ1-5, is KAGVTQTPRYLIKTRGQQVTLSCSPISGHRSVSWYQQTPGQGLQFLFEYFSETQRNKGNFPGRFSGRQFSNSRSEMNVSTLELGDSALYLCASSLGAENQPQHFGDGTRLSIL.

V usage is TRBV11-1 and J usage is TRBJ2-7, with D perhaps TRBD2 (5 bases). V lost 3 bases and J 2 bases, leaving 11 bases between the germline ends. The CDR3 runs 14 residues. The germline V gene encodes CDR1 SGHAT and CDR2 FQDESV (reference sequence). CDR3 in amino acids: CASSFGKSPYEQYF. In DNA form, the CDR3 reads TGTGCCAGCAGCTTCGGGAAAAGTCCCTACGAGCAGTACTTC.

The J gene is TRBJ1-1, the V gene TRBV16; 7 bases agree with TRBD1. The CDR3 sequence is 12 residues long. The V segment lost 8 bases and the J segment 8 bases; nucleotides outside the gene matches: 8. CDR1 is KGHSY, CDR2 FQNENV, per germline. CDR3 sequence reads: CASARGGTEAFF. CDR3 coding DNA: TGTGCCAGCGCCCGAGGGGGCACAGAAGCTTTCTTT.

DNA of the CDR3: TGCGCCAGCAGCCAGAATGGACAGGATTCCTACGAGCAGTACTTC. Its protein is CASSQNGQDSYEQYF. The chain couples TRBV4-1 to TRBJ2-7, with 7 bases identical to TRBD1. Looked up from germline, CDR1 is MGHRA and CDR2 is YSYEKL. This CDR3 region has 15 residues. Trimming took 3 bases from V and 1 from J; bases not matched to a gene: 6.

Only one count was recorded for this clone. The CDR3 DNA reads as TGTGCCAGCAGCACCCAGAGCTCTGGAAACACCATATATTTT. Its protein is CASSTQSSGNTIYF. This chain joins TRBV28 and TRBJ1-3, with D unclear. The CDR3 loop spans 14 amino acids. V was trimmed by 6 bases and J by 0 bases, leaving 9 bases between them. Germline CDR1 MDHEN, CDR2 SYDVKM.

The chain joins TRBV19 to TRBJ2-3, with D perhaps being TRBD1 or TRBD2 (6 bases each). The CDR3 spans 14 residues. Trimming stripped 11 bases from V and 2 bases from J, with 17 bases between. In germline, CDR1 is LNHDA, CDR2 SQIVND (reference sequence). As DNA, the CDR3 is TGTGCCTCGGCGGCTTGGGGGGCCACAGATACGCAGTATTTT. This codes for CASAAWGATDTQYF.

The chain recombines TRBV6-5 with TRBJ1-4, with D perhaps matching TRBD1 (5 bases). Germline V lookup: CDR1 MNHEY, CDR2 SVGAGI. The CDR3 loop spans 15 amino acids. Trimming took 9 bases from V and 4 from J, leaving 18 bases between them. CDR3 amino acids: CASRRGRANNEKLFF. CDR3 DNA: TGTGCCAGTCGGAGGGGTAGGGCCAATAATGAAAAACTGTTTTTT.

The V call is TRBV2, the J call TRBJ1-3; D is perhaps TRBD1 (6 bases). The ends were cut back, 1 base at V and 0 bases at J, with 10 bases in the middle. Germline CDR1 and CDR2: SNHLY and FYNNEI. The CDR3 has 16 residues. The CDR3 loop is CASSEESGASGNTIYF. The CDR3 region has the DNA TGTGCCAGCAGTGAAGAGTCGGGGGCCTCTGGAAACACCATATATTTT. The full variable domain, with the rest looked up from reference TRBV2 and TRBJ1-3, is EPEVTQTPSHQVTQMGQEVILRCVPISNHLYFYWYRQILGQKVEFLVSFYNNEISEKSEIFDDQFSVERPDGSNFTLKIRSTKLEDSAMYFCASSEESGASGNTIYFGEGSWLTVV.

With regard to this clone: One junction end does not reproduce the germline sequence, and a read error may be involved. The J gene is TRBJ2-3, the V gene TRBV6-5; the match to TRBD2 covers 14 bases. Germline lookup yields CDR1 MNHEY and CDR2 SVGAGI. CDR3 length: 16 residues. As DNA, the CDR3 is TGTGCCAGCAGTTACTCGAGGGGACTAGCGGGAGATAAGCAGTATTTT. This gives the protein CASSYSRGLAGDKQYF.

V and J are TRBV3-1 (or the pseudogene TRBV3-2) and TRBJ1-4; TRBD1 matches 10 bases. V was clipped by 2 bases and J by 4 bases; unmatched bases: 7. CDR1 and CDR2 from the germline V gene are LGHDT and YNNKEL (reference sequence). CDR3 size: 17 residues. CDR3 in amino acids: CASSQSGGQGFNEKLFF. The CDR3 nucleotides are TGTGCCAGCAGCCAATCCGGGGGACAGGGGTTTAATGAAAAACTGTTTTTT.

The rearrangement joins TRBV6-5 to TRBJ1-2; TRBD1 is a possible D gene (5 bases). Germline V gives CDR1 MNHEY, CDR2 SVGAGI. The V end lost 1 base, the J end lost 8 bases, and 14 bases lay between the germline ends. The CDR3 length is 14 residues. The DNA for the CDR3 is TGTGCCAGCAGTTACTTTGCTGGGGACGACGGCTACACCTTC. Protein sequence: CASSYFAGDDGYTF.

CDR3 nucleotide sequence: TGTGCCAGCAGCATTGTTGGCGGGGTCACTGAAGCTTTCTTT. Translation: CASSIVGGVTEAFF. This chain joins TRBV7-9 and TRBJ1-1; no reliable D call. This CDR3 has 14 residues. Trimming removed 5 bases from V and 4 bases from J, with 14 bases in between. Germline V lookup: CDR1 SEHNR, CDR2 FQNEAQ (reference sequence).

V and J are TRBV19 and TRBJ1-5, with D unclear. The CDR3 consists of 14 residues. The germline CDR1 and CDR2 sequences are LNHDA and SQIVND (reference sequence). Trimming pared 5 bases from V and 2 bases from J, leaving 10 bases between. CDR3 DNA sequence: TGTGCCAGTAGTCCGGGGAATGGCAATCAGCCCCAGCATTTT. Translating it yields CASSPGNGNQPQHF. Using reference TRBV19 and TRBJ1-5 for the parts outside the CDR3, the full variable domain is DGGITQSPKYLFRKEGQNVTLSCEQNLNHDAMYWYRQDPGQGLRLIYYSQIVNDFQKGDIAEGYSVSREKKESFPLTVTSAQKNPTAFYLCASSPGNGNQPQHFGDGTRLSIL.

The genes are TRBV5-4 and TRBJ2-2; D remains ambiguous. Deletions cut 4 bases from V and 6 bases from J, with 7 bases between. Germline CDR1 reads SGHNT; CDR2 reads YYREEE (reference sequence). The CDR3 is 12 residues long. DNA for the CDR3: TGTGCCAGCAGCCCCCAAGCCGGGGAGCTGTTTTTT. It codes for CASSPQAGELFF.

This chain links TRBV24-1 with TRBJ1-1; weak D call: TRBD1 (6 bases). Trimming cost V 2 bases and J 8 bases, with 8 bases left between them. The V gene's germline CDR1 is KGHDR and CDR2 SFDVKD. The CDR3 is 12 amino acids. This chain's CDR3 is CATSDSGTEAFF. CDR3 nucleotides: TGTGCCACCAGTGATTCCGGGACAGAAGCTTTCTTT.

This clone has just a few counts. The chain combines TRBV7-9 with TRBJ1-6; perhaps TRBD1 as D (5 bases). Per germline, CDR1 SEHNR and CDR2 FQNEAQ (reference sequence). Trimming took 1 base from V and 8 from J, leaving 18 bases between them. The CDR3 sequence is 17 residues long. Written as DNA, the CDR3 is TGTGCCAGCAGCTTAGTCAACGGGGCAGATCCGGATTCACCCCTCCACTTT. Encoded protein: CASSLVNGADPDSPLHF.